This TCR beta chain stems from a study of technical replicates of blood from a handful of donors (dated by TCRdb to between 2016 and 2019). The library was prepared using the immunoSEQ multiplex PCR assay. Drawn from immuneACCESS, this table holds only the in-frame rearrangements with V and J called that TCRdb kept. Clones are partly lost; checked studies trace under half to an unresolved V gene and leave the rest unexplained. This sample comprises 70,000 or so clones, about nine tenths of them detected only once. Together, the top ten hold approximately 0.34% of the sample. From a lookup of the germline V gene, CDR1 and CDR2 are MDHEN and SYDVKM. The CDR3 has 17 amino acids, counting the end cysteine and phenylalanine. Left in the record is the CDR3 DNA by itself, 51 bases read in frame from the first base. Ends trimmed: V by 7 bases, J by 2 bases; bases unmatched to a gene: 12. Regarding this clone: Its antigen remains unidentified. No base qualities exist here, and no much larger clone lies one base off it.

Sequencing input: T cells isolated from PBMCs. The sequence was obtained from a human donor in good health. Some clones in this sample may be carry-over from other donors' samples. The rearranged chain carries TRBV28 and TRBJ2-5; 11 junctional bases match TRBD2. The DNA reads as follows: TGTGCCAGCACCGACGTATTGCTAGCGGGAGGACAAGAGACCCAGTACTTC. This translates into CASTDVLLAGGQETQYF.